These 18 T cell receptor beta chains were all obtained from the same sample, sequenced in a study of blood T cell repertoires in COVID-19. Clones were sequenced by immunoSEQ multiplex PCR, and TCRdb holds only the in-frame ones, with some missing. The sample carries roughly 59,000 clones, approximately 80% recorded once. Sequencing used peripheral blood. Receptors were obtained from a human donor in a cohort sampled during active COVID-19.

This clone was seen only once. This rearrangement joins TRBV28 to TRBJ2-6, with 8 positions matching TRBD1. V lost 7 bases, J lost 5 bases, and 13 bases stayed unmatched. The germline V gene encodes CDR1 MDHEN and CDR2 SYDVKM. The CDR3 extends over 17 amino acids. The CDR3 is CASTFGTGGLRANVLTF. The DNA for the CDR3 is TGTGCCAGCACCTTCGGAACAGGGGGTCTCCGGGCCAACGTCCTGACTTTC.

CDR3 bases: TGTGCCAGCGTATCGCGGGCTGGTGGCATCTATGGCTACACCTTC. It translates to CASVSRAGGIYGYTF. The rearrangement links TRBV6-6 to TRBJ1-2; no clear D gene. The germline V gene has CDR1 MNHNY and CDR2 SVGAGI (reference sequence). The CDR3 runs to 15 residues. Trimming left V 8 bases short and J 4 bases short, with 20 bases between.

CDR3 protein: CASSPLNGDNEQYF. The CDR3 bases are TGTGCCAGCTCACCACTCAACGGGGACAACGAGCAGTACTTC. This chain connects TRBV18 to TRBJ2-7; tentative D call: TRBD1 (6 bases). With 1 base removed from V and 5 bases from J, the gap between germline ends came to 12 bases. This CDR3 comprises 14 residues. From germline, CDR1 is KGHSH and CDR2 LQKENI. The full variable domain, with the rest looked up from reference TRBV18 and TRBJ2-7, is NAGVMQNPRHLVRRRGQEARLRCSPMKGHSHVYWYRQLPEEGLKFMVYLQKENIIDESGMPKERFSAEFPKEGPSILRIQQVVRGDSAAYFCASSPLNGDNEQYFGPGTRLTVT.

CDR3 DNA sequence: TGTGCCAGCAGAACCAGACTAGCGGCCCAAGAGACCCAGTACTTC. Translation gives CASRTRLAAQETQYF. The V and J genes are TRBV6-6 and TRBJ2-5; 9 bases line up with TRBD2. The junction had 6 bases not matched to a gene; V was cut back by 6 bases and J by 1 base. Germline CDR1 is MNHNY and CDR2 is SVGAGI (reference sequence). This CDR3 has 15 amino acids.

The CDR3 coding sequence is TGTGCCAGCAGCTTACTAGCGGCGACTAGCACAGATACGCAGTATTTT. Translation gives CASSLLAATSTDTQYF. V and J are TRBV11-2 and TRBJ2-3; 7 bases agree with TRBD2. CDR3 length: 16 residues. CDR1 is SGHAT and CDR2 is FQNNGV in the germline V gene. Trimming cost V 2 bases and J 0 bases; bases outside gene matches: 5. The variable domain in full, with the rest retrieved from reference TRBV11-2 and TRBJ2-3, is EAGVAQSPRYKIIEKRQSVAFWCNPISGHATLYWYQQILGQGPKLLIQFQNNGVVDDSQLPKDRFSAERLKGVDSTLKIQPAKLEDSAVYLCASSLLAATSTDTQYFGPGTRLTVL.

The chain has TRBV7-2 and TRBJ2-5; 7 bases agree with TRBD1. The CDR3 consists of 14 residues. The V gene end was trimmed by 1 base and the J gene end by 5 bases; junction bases not matched to a gene: 4. In germline, CDR1 is SGHTA, CDR2 FQGNSA. The CDR3 here is CASSLDRGRETQYF. DNA of the CDR3: TGTGCCAGCAGCTTAGACAGGGGAAGGGAGACCCAGTACTTC.

A few counts support this clone. This sequence joins TRBV25-1 and TRBJ1-6; possible D gene TRBD1, 5 bases. V was pared by 5 bases and J by 9 bases, with 17 bases between. The CDR3 length is 15 residues. CDR1 and CDR2 (germline): MGHDK, SYGVNS. In DNA form, the CDR3 reads TGTGCCAGCAGTCACGGGGGGATTTGGGGTTCACCCCTCCACTTT. Its translation is CASSHGGIWGSPLHF.

Only a few counts were recorded for this clone. The V gene is TRBV19, the J gene TRBJ2-1, with 14 bases that match TRBD2. Germline trimming cut 4 bases from V and 0 bases from J; bases unmatched to any gene: 11. The CDR3 has 20 amino acids. Germline V CDR1 and CDR2: LNHDA, SQIVND (reference sequence). As DNA, the CDR3 is TGTGCCAGTAGTAGCCGGACTAGCGGGAGGTCCCAAAGCTCCTACAATGAGCAGTTCTTC. Its protein product is CASSSRTSGRSQSSYNEQFF.

This chain joins TRBV29-1 and TRBJ2-7; D unresolved. Germline V CDR1 and CDR2: SQVTM, ANQGSEA. The CDR3 spans 13 residues. Trimming took off 6 bases at V and 0 bases at J, with 12 bases between the two ends. DNA for the CDR3: TGCAGCGTAAGAGGAAACTTCTCCTACGAGCAGTACTTC. As protein: CSVRGNFSYEQYF.

This chain uses TRBV10-3 with TRBJ1-2; 10 bases are a match to TRBD1. The CDR3 runs to 13 residues. The germline V gene encodes CDR1 ENHRY and CDR2 SYGVKD. The J segment lost 8 bases and the V segment lost 6 bases, leaving 6 bases of the junction unmatched. The CDR3 here is CAIRGDRGIGYTF. CDR3 DNA: TGTGCCATCAGGGGGGACAGGGGTATCGGCTACACCTTC.

This chain connects TRBV7-2 to TRBJ2-2; 7 bases are shared with TRBD2. The V segment lost 1 base and the J segment 4 bases; nucleotides outside the gene matches: 3. Germline assignment: CDR1 SGHTA and CDR2 FQGNSA. CDR3 length: 15 residues. In nucleotides, the CDR3 is TGTGCCAGCAGCTTAGGGGGGAGGGCCACCGGGGAGCTGTTTTTT. It encodes CASSLGGRATGELFF.

This sequence joins TRBV29-1 and TRBJ2-7; 7 nucleotides align to TRBD2. V was clipped by 3 bases and J by 5 bases; unmatched bases: 10. Germline assignment: CDR1 SQVTM and CDR2 ANQGSEA. This CDR3 contains 14 residues. CDR3: CSVEGGSGANEQYF. The CDR3 region has the DNA TGCAGCGTTGAGGGCGGGAGTGGTGCCAACGAGCAGTACTTC.

This clone was picked up one time. The genes are TRBV11-2 and TRBJ2-7, with 12 bases matching TRBD1. There are 15 residues in the CDR3. The germline CDR1 and CDR2 sequences are SGHAT and FQNNGV. After removal of 4 bases from V and 4 bases from J, the junction contained 5 bases not matched to a gene. CDR3 region: CASSSRDRGRYEQYF. The CDR3 DNA follows: TGTGCCAGCAGCTCCCGGGACAGGGGGCGATACGAGCAGTACTTC.

The chain recombines TRBV6-1 with TRBJ2-5; D perhaps matches TRBD1 (5 bases). There are 13 residues in the CDR3. The V end lost 3 bases, the J end lost 5 bases, and 10 bases lay between the germline ends. In germline, CDR1 is MNHNS, CDR2 SASEGT. The CDR3 DNA is TGTGCCAGCAGTGACGGACATCCTGAGACCCAGTACTTC. Translating it yields CASSDGHPETQYF.

V is TRBV6-5 and J is TRBJ2-6, with TRBD1 identical over 7 bases. Germline lookup yields CDR1 MNHEY and CDR2 SVGAGI. CDR3 size: 15 residues. V lost 6 bases, J lost 0 bases, and 2 bases stayed unmatched. CDR3 sequence (DNA): TGTGCCAGCAGGCGACAGGGCTCTGGGGCCAACGTCCTGACTTTC. Its translation is CASRRQGSGANVLTF.

CDR3 nucleotide sequence: TGTGCCAGCAGCTTGGGAGGGTTTGAAAAACTGTTTTTT. It specifies CASSLGGFEKLFF. This chain connects TRBV7-8 to TRBJ1-4; no clear D gene. The ends were cut back, 3 bases at V and 7 bases at J, with 9 bases in the middle. The V gene's germline CDR1 is SGHVS and CDR2 FQNEAQ. This CDR3 spans 13 amino acids.

The chain couples TRBV7-9 to TRBJ1-2, with D unclear. This CDR3 has 16 amino acids. The V gene's germline CDR1 is SEHNR and CDR2 FQNEAQ (reference sequence). The germline V and J ends were trimmed by 2 bases and 5 bases, with 18 bases remaining between them. As DNA, the CDR3 is TGTGCCAGCAGCTTATATCGATGGCAAGCGGAGTATGGCTACACCTTC. It encodes CASSLYRWQAEYGYTF. Variable domain in full (rest from reference TRBV7-9 and TRBJ1-2): DTGVSQNPRHKITKRGQNVTFRCDPISEHNRLYWYRQTLGQGPEFLTYFQNEAQLEKSRLLSDRFSAERPKGSFSTLEIQRTEQGDSAMYLCASSLYRWQAEYGYTFGSGTRLTVV.

A single count supports this clone. V and J are TRBV2 and TRBJ2-5; 10 bases map to TRBD1. The J call may be wrong; the DNA end is better matched by TRBJ2-7. This CDR3 is 13 amino acids long. CDR1 and CDR2 (germline): SNHLY, FYNNEI. The CDR3 sequence is CASSDRDRGEQYF. The CDR3 nucleotides are TGTGCCAGCAGTGATCGGGACAGGGGCGAGCAGTACTTC.